These T cell receptor beta chains were read from a single sample in a study of metastatic and nonmetastatic thyroid tumors. MiXCR re-clonotyped the PCR reads for TCRdb. The top ten clones hold under 20% of a sample with 30,000 to 35,000 clones, about 15% of them seen once. Sequences were obtained from blood. These receptors all come from a male donor with papillary thyroid cancer or a benign thyroid nodule (not recorded which). Some clones in this sample may be carry-over from other donors' samples. CDR3s include the opening cysteine and the closing phenylalanine or tryptophan. A D gene is named only where the DNA matches it firmly. A clone size is listed for some rows: how often the clone was seen (once, few, many), or a class if it is expanded.

j_call d_call clone_size v_call cdr3_nt cdr3_aa
TRBJ2-7 NA NA TRBV30 TGTGCCTGGAGTGTATCCCCCTCCGAGCAGTACTTC CAWSVSPSEQYF
TRBJ2-1 TRBD2 many TRBV28 TGTGCCAGCAGCCGAGCGGGAGATCTCGGGAATGAGCAGTTCTTC CASSRAGDLGNEQFF
TRBJ2-1 TRBD2 NA TRBV6-2/TRBV6-3 TGTGCCAGCAGCAGAAACCCCAGTAGCGGGAGTGGAAATGAGCAGTTCTTC CASSRNPSSGSGNEQFF
TRBJ2-7 TRBD2 NA TRBV6-1 TGTGCCAGCAGTGATATCGGCGGGGGATCCTACGAGCAGTACTTC CASSDIGGGSYEQYF
TRBJ1-2 TRBD1 many TRBV2 TGTGCCAGCCGTAGCCGGGGACAGCACTATGGCTACACCTTC CASRSRGQHYGYTF
TRBJ1-5 NA NA TRBV6-6 TGTGCCAGCAGTTACCCAGGGCAGCCCCAGCATTTT CASSYPGQPQHF
TRBJ2-1 TRBD1 NA TRBV29-1 TGCAGCGTCCTCTCCGGTCGGACAGGGGGCGAAGGCCCCTACAATGAGCAGTTCTTC CSVLSGRTGGEGPYNEQFF
TRBJ1-2 NA many TRBV9 TGTGCCAGCACCCCCGGGACGGCGAACTATGGCTACACCTTC CASTPGTANYGYTF
TRBJ2-1 NA NA TRBV12-3/TRBV12-4 TGTGCCAGCAGTTTGGGGGCTATCAGTGAGCAGTTCTTC CASSLGAISEQFF
TRBJ1-1 NA NA TRBV6-4 TGTGCCAGCAGTCTAAAGGAGGGGCATGAAGCTTTATTT CASSLKEGHEALF
TRBJ1-3 NA NA TRBV28 TGTGCCAGCAGTTTCCAGCCGTTCTCTGGAAACACCATATATTTT CASSFQPFSGNTIYF
TRBJ2-7 NA NA TRBV6-5 TGTGCCATCAGTTACGGGGATAGTCCAGGATCCGAGCAGTACTTC CAISYGDSPGSEQYF
TRBJ2-2 TRBD2 many TRBV5-1 TGCGCCAGCAGCTTGGTGGCGTTGACTAGCCTCACCGGGGAGCTGTTTTTT CASSLVALTSLTGELFF